The 21 T cell receptor beta chains reported below all come from one sample, sequenced in a study of blood T cell repertoires in COVID-19. Clones were sequenced by immunoSEQ multiplex PCR, and TCRdb holds only the in-frame ones, with some missing. The sample consists of some 200,000 clones, around four fifths of them appearing once. Sequenced sample: PBMCs or T cells enriched from blood (not recorded which). All receptors come from a woman in her forties or fifties who had recovered from COVID-19.

This sequence joins TRBV25-1 and TRBJ2-3, with TRBD2 matching over 10 bases. The CDR3 is made up of 16 amino acids. CDR1 is MGHDK, CDR2 SYGVNS, per germline. The ends lost 6 bases at V and 8 bases at J; junction bases unmatched: 14. The CDR3 DNA reads TGTGCCAGCAGGGAAACTAGCGGGGCCACGCTAGGTACGCAGTATTTT. Translated: CASRETSGATLGTQYF.

The chain combines TRBV2 with TRBJ1-2; 7 bases align to TRBD1. From germline, CDR1 is SNHLY and CDR2 FYNNEI. This CDR3 has 14 residues. Trimming at V came to 2 bases and at J to 4 bases, leaving 4 bases not matched to a gene. CDR3 DNA: TGTGCCAGCAGTGAATCTAGACAGGGCTATGGCTACACCTTC. Amino acid sequence: CASSESRQGYGYTF.

The V call is TRBV27, the J call TRBJ1-4; D uncertain. The CDR3 is made up of 14 amino acids. Germline CDR1 MNHEY, CDR2 SMNVEV (reference sequence). Trimming pared 3 bases from V and 5 bases from J, leaving 10 bases between. Here the CDR3 reads CASSFSQRNEKLFF. The CDR3 DNA sequence: TGTGCCAGCAGTTTTAGCCAGAGAAATGAAAAACTGTTTTTT.

For the CDR3, the DNA is TGTGCCAGCAGTCCGGGGACAGGGGGCTATAATGGCTACACCTTC. This translates into CASSPGTGGYNGYTF. V usage is TRBV27 and J usage is TRBJ1-2, with 12 bases fitting TRBD1. V trimming: 5 bases; J trimming: 6 bases; junction bases outside the gene matches: 7. In germline, CDR1 is MNHEY, CDR2 SMNVEV (reference sequence). The CDR3 length is 15 residues.

This clone appeared a few times. The V call is TRBV27, the J call TRBJ1-2, with a possible D match to TRBD1 (5 bases). Trimming shortened V by 0 bases and J by 5 bases, and 10 bases separated the two germline ends. The CDR3 totals 14 residues. Germline V gene lookup returns CDR1 MNHEY and CDR2 SMNVEV (reference sequence). This chain's CDR3 is CASSLSGQLYGYTF. The DNA for the CDR3 is TGTGCCAGCAGTTTATCGGGGCAACTTTATGGCTACACCTTC.

The V call is TRBV2, the J call TRBJ1-2; D perhaps matches TRBD1 (5 bases). Germline CDR1 is SNHLY and CDR2 is FYNNEI. V lost 0 bases to trimming and J lost 5 bases, with 16 bases between them. The CDR3 contains 16 residues. The CDR3 nucleotides are TGTGCCAGCAGTGAAGCTGGGGGGGTAGGTCGATATGGCTACACCTTC. Translated: CASSEAGGVGRYGYTF.

V and J are TRBV28 and TRBJ2-2; no definite D call. V lost 6 bases and J lost 2, with 7 bases in between. This CDR3 spans 13 amino acids. CDR1 MDHEN and CDR2 SYDVKM come from the germline V gene. In DNA, the CDR3 is TGTGCCAGCAGCCTCGGTAACACCGGGGAGCTGTTTTTT. Residues: CASSLGNTGELFF.

The chain combines TRBV27 with TRBJ2-1; D gene unclear. Germline V CDR1 and CDR2: MNHEY, SMNVEV (reference sequence). The ends were cut back, 5 bases at V and 0 bases at J, with 8 bases in the middle. This CDR3 region has 14 residues. In nucleotides, the CDR3 is TGTGCCAGCAGTGATTTTAGCTCCTACAATGAGCAGTTCTTC. Translating it yields CASSDFSSYNEQFF.

This chain joins TRBV29-1 and TRBJ1-5; no clear D. The V gene lost 4 bases and the J gene lost 0 bases, with 7 bases spanning the gap. The germline V gene has CDR1 SQVTM and CDR2 ANQGSEA. The CDR3 has 13 amino acids. The CDR3 DNA follows: TGCAGCGTTGCGGGATATAGCAATCAGCCCCAGCATTTT. This sequence encodes CSVAGYSNQPQHF.

The rearrangement uses TRBV6-2 or TRBV6-3 and TRBJ2-1; D gene unclear. Germline V lookup: CDR1 MNHEY, CDR2 SVGEGT. The CDR3 contains 15 residues. The V gene lost 6 bases and the J gene lost 3 bases, with 15 bases spanning the gap. Written as DNA, the CDR3 is TGTGCCAGCAGCCCCGGGTCACCGATCTACAATGAGCAGTTCTTC. Its protein product is CASSPGSPIYNEQFF.

This chain uses TRBV15 with TRBJ1-6; D remains unclear. The CDR3 consists of 14 residues. V lost 1 base, J lost 13 bases, and 14 bases lay in between. Germline-derived CDR1 and CDR2 are LNHNV and YYDKDF (reference sequence). In DNA, the CDR3 is TGTGCCACCAGCAGAGCATCTGACAATTTGCCCCTCCACTTT. It codes for CATSRASDNLPLHF.

The chain has TRBV23-1 and TRBJ2-1; TRBD1 matches 7 bases. TRBV23-1 is sorted into the ORF group, with uncertain function. This CDR3 contains 16 residues. With 5 bases clipped from V and 8 bases from J, the junction kept 15 bases outside the gene matches. As DNA, the CDR3 is TGCGCCAGCAGTTCCTCACAGGGGTTCGAGTGGGATGAGCAGTTCTTC. Translation gives CASSSSQGFEWDEQFF.

The chain has TRBV18 and TRBJ2-5; 8 bases match TRBD2. This CDR3 has 13 amino acids. Germline V gene sequence: CDR1 KGHSH, CDR2 LQKENI. With V trimmed by 6 bases and J by 5 bases, 5 bases remained unmatched. CDR3 region: CASSPGLEETQYF. The CDR3 DNA follows: TGTGCCAGCTCCCCGGGACTAGAGGAGACCCAGTACTTC.

This clone is a singleton in its sample. The chain uses TRBV6-5 and TRBJ2-1, with D maybe TRBD2 (5 bases). Germline V gives CDR1 MNHEY, CDR2 SVGAGI. V was trimmed by 8 bases and J by 3 bases, leaving 14 bases between them. CDR3 length equals 14 residues. CDR3 nucleotides: TGTGCCAGCCTCCGAGGGCCGAGCTACAATGAGCAGTTCTTC. Amino acid sequence: CASLRGPSYNEQFF.

The rearrangement joins TRBV7-9 to TRBJ2-1, with 12 bases that match TRBD2. This CDR3 contains 18 residues. Unmatched junction bases numbered 11, after V lost 0 bases and J lost 8 bases. From germline, CDR1 is SEHNR and CDR2 FQNEAQ (reference sequence). The CDR3 bases are TGTGCCAGCAGCTTAGCGCTTCGACTAGCGGGAGTCGGGGATGAGCAGTTCTTC. This sequence encodes CASSLALRLAGVGDEQFF.

The chain employs TRBV23-1 and TRBJ2-7, with D possibly being TRBD1 (6 bases). TRBV23-1 is noted as an ORF with a role that remains uncertain. Trimming removed 6 bases at V and 0 bases at J, with 18 bases between. The CDR3 has 16 residues. The CDR3 reads CASSLTGTLSSYEQYF. The CDR3 DNA sequence: TGCGCCAGCAGCCTGACCGGGACATTAAGCTCCTACGAGCAGTACTTC.

The V and J genes are TRBV6-5 and TRBJ2-5, with 9 bases fitting TRBD1. The CDR3 runs to 14 residues. Germline CDR1 is MNHEY and CDR2 is SVGAGI. Losses at the gene ends were 6 bases for V and 7 bases for J; bases not matched to a gene: 9. CDR3 DNA: TGTGCCAGCAGCCAAGGACAGGGGTCCAGGACCCAGTACTTC. Translated: CASSQGQGSRTQYF.

The J gene is TRBJ2-1, the V gene TRBV27; 8 nucleotides line up with TRBD2. J gave up 3 bases and V 3 bases, and 4 bases lay outside the gene matches. The germline V gene has CDR1 MNHEY and CDR2 SMNVEV (reference sequence). This CDR3 has 15 amino acids. CDR3 DNA sequence: TGTGCCAGCAGTTTCAGCGGGAGAATCTACAATGAGCAGTTCTTC. It is translated as CASSFSGRIYNEQFF.

This sequence joins TRBV27 and TRBJ2-1; no reliable D call. Trimming stripped 4 bases from V and 8 bases from J, with 6 bases between. CDR1 is MNHEY and CDR2 is SMNVEV in the germline V gene (reference sequence). This CDR3 region has 11 residues. This CDR3 is CASSSSYEQFF. CDR3 coding DNA: TGTGCCAGCAGTTCAAGCTATGAGCAGTTCTTC.

The rearrangement uses TRBV10-3 and TRBJ2-3; the D gene is possibly TRBD1 (5 bases). Trimming removed 8 bases at V and 2 bases at J, with 20 bases between. CDR1 ENHRY and CDR2 SYGVKD come from the germline V gene. The CDR3 spans 16 residues. CDR3 coding DNA: TGTGCCATCCGAAAATCCCAGGGTGCGTACACAGATACGCAGTATTTT. Protein product: CAIRKSQGAYTDTQYF.

This clone was observed a few times. The J gene is TRBJ2-5, the V gene TRBV7-6; the match to TRBD1 covers 8 bases. The CDR3 totals 15 residues. Germline V CDR1 and CDR2: SGHVS, FNYEAQ. Trimming took 5 bases from V and 5 from J; bases not matched to a gene: 10. The CDR3 region has the DNA TGTGCCAGCAGCCTTTGGACAGGGTCGTTGGAGACCCAGTACTTC. This gives the protein CASSLWTGSLETQYF.